These 8 T cell receptor beta chains share one sample of origin, sequenced in a study of T cell repertoires in cytomegalovirus infection. Their target antigens are unknown. Each CDR3 protein is one row after TCRdb ran MiXCR on the reads. The sample has a few hundred thousand distinct CDR3 sequences, 40% seen once. The input for sequencing was cultured PBMCs, taken from culture after CMV antigen stimulation. The receptors shown here come from a human donor in good health (CMV status not recorded). Some clones in this sample may be carry-over from other donors' samples.

This clonotype has just a few counts. The chain has TRBV7-9 and TRBJ2-7; perhaps D is TRBD1 or TRBD2 (7 bases each). V was trimmed by 3 bases and J by 1 base, leaving 16 bases between them. Per germline, CDR1 SEHNR and CDR2 FQNEAQ (reference sequence). This CDR3 is 16 amino acids long. CDR3 nucleotide sequence: TGTGCCAGCAGCTTCTCGACAGGGAGGGGATCCTACGAGCAGTACTTC. Residues: CASSFSTGRGSYEQYF.

V and J are TRBV4-1 and TRBJ2-7; TRBD2 agrees at 10 bases. With 2 bases clipped from V and 2 bases from J, the junction kept 6 bases outside the gene matches. Germline lookup yields CDR1 MGHRA and CDR2 YSYEKL. The length of the CDR3 is 16 residues. In nucleotides, the CDR3 is TGCGCCAGCAGCCAACCAGGGACTAGCGAAGCCTACGAGCAGTACTTC. As protein: CASSQPGTSEAYEQYF.

The chain combines TRBV11-1 with TRBJ2-3; a possible D gene is TRBD1 (6 bases). This CDR3 has 15 amino acids. The V end was cut by 0 bases, the J end by 4 bases, with 11 bases between. Germline assignment: CDR1 SGHAT and CDR2 FQDESV (reference sequence). This chain's CDR3 is CASSLAQGTADTQYF. In nucleotides, the CDR3 is TGTGCCAGCAGCTTAGCCCAGGGGACCGCAGATACGCAGTATTTT.

This clonotype was detected a few times. The chain is built from TRBV27 and TRBJ2-1, with 11 bases lining up with TRBD2. The CDR3 consists of 15 residues. The germline V gene encodes CDR1 MNHEY and CDR2 SMNVEV (reference sequence). The V segment lost 7 bases and the J segment 6 bases; nucleotides outside the gene matches: 8. CDR3 in DNA: TGTGCCAGCACCGCGGCGGGACTAGCGGCCAATGAGCAGTTCTTC. Amino acid sequence: CASTAAGLAANEQFF.

The chain carries TRBV12-5 and TRBJ1-6; no clear D. Per the germline V gene, CDR1 is LGHNT and CDR2 is FRNRAP. Trimming shortened V by 6 bases and J by 3 bases, and 15 bases separated the two germline ends. This CDR3 comprises 16 residues. The CDR3 protein is CASGPRRLVYNSPLHF. The CDR3 coding sequence is TGTGCTAGTGGCCCCAGGCGGCTTGTCTATAATTCACCCCTCCACTTT.

This chain links TRBV7-2 with TRBJ2-7; the D gene is possibly TRBD2 (5 bases). With 0 bases removed from V and 0 bases from J, the gap between germline ends came to 9 bases. CDR3 size: 15 residues. The germline V gene encodes CDR1 SGHTA and CDR2 FQGNSA. The CDR3 DNA is TGTGCCAGCAGCTTAGCCGAGGGCAGCTCCTACGAGCAGTACTTC. This translates into CASSLAEGSSYEQYF.

This clonotype was seen a few times. The CDR3 DNA is TGTGCCAGCAGCGACCTTGCGGGGGCGGGCGAGCAGTACTTC. Translating gives CASSDLAGAGEQYF. V is TRBV7-6 and J is TRBJ2-7, with a possible D match to TRBD2 (7 bases). The CDR3 consists of 14 residues. CDR1 and CDR2 from the germline V gene are SGHVS and FNYEAQ. Trimming stripped 5 bases from V and 6 bases from J, with 17 bases between.

This sequence joins TRBV12-3 or TRBV12-4 and TRBJ2-7, with 11 bases aligning to TRBD1. This CDR3 is 22 amino acids long. The V segment lost 7 bases and the J segment 6 bases; nucleotides outside the gene matches: 32. CDR3 nucleotide sequence: TGTGCCAGCACTAACACCCCGGGGAAGGAGCCAGCCAGGGACAGGGGGTTTTGCGAGCAGTACTTC. This encodes CASTNTPGKEPARDRGFCEQYF.